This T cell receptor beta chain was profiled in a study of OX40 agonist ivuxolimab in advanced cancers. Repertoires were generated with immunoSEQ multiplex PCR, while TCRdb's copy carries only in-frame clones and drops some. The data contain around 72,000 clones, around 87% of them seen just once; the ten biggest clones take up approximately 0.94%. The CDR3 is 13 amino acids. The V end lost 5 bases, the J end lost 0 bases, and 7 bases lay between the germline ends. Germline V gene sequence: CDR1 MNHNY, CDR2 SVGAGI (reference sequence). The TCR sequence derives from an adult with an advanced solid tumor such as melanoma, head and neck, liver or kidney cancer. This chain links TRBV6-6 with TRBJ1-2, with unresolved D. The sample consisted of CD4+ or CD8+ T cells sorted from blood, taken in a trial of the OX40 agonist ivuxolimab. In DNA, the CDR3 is TGTGCCAGCAGTCCTAGTACTAACTATGGCTACACCTTC. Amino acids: CASSPSTNYGYTF.